This TCR beta chain was captured in a study of control samples from healthy donors and cancer patients. The CDR3 has 11 amino acids. V shed 4 bases and J 8 bases; nucleotides not matched to a gene: 4. Germline CDR1 DFQATT, CDR2 SNEGSKA (reference sequence). This table comes from immunoSEQ multiplex PCR, and its TCRdb copy is limited to in-frame clones, with some not included. The sample has fewer than 90,000 clones; roughly 84% are singletons. This receptor was obtained from a woman aged 50 to 60 in good health. Source material: blood. The chain joins TRBV20-1 to TRBJ1-2; 7 positions match TRBD1. As DNA, the CDR3 is TGCAGTGCTACAGGGGGTCAGGGCTACACCTTC. Its protein is CSATGGQGYTF.